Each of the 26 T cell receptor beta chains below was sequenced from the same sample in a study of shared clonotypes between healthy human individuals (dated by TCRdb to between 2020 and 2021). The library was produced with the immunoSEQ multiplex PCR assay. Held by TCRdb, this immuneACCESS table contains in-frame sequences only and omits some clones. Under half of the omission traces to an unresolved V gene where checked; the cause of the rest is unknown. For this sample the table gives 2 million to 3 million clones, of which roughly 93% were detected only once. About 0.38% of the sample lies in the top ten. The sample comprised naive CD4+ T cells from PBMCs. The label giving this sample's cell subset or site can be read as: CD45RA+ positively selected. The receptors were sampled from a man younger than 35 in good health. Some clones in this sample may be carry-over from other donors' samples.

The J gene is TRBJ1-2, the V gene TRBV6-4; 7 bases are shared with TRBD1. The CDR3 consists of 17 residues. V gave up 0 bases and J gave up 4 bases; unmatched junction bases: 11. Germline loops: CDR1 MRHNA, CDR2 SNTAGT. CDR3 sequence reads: CASSDSGQGGKRYGYTF. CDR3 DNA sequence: TGTGCCAGCAGTGACTCTGGGCAGGGGGGCAAGCGCTATGGCTACACCTTC.

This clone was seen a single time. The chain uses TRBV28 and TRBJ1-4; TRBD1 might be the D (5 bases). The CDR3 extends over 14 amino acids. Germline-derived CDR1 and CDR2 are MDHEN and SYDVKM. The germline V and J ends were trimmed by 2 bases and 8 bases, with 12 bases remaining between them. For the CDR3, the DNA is TGTGCCAGCAGTTTAGGGGGACGTCAGGAAAAACTGTTTTTT. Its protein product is CASSLGGRQEKLFF.

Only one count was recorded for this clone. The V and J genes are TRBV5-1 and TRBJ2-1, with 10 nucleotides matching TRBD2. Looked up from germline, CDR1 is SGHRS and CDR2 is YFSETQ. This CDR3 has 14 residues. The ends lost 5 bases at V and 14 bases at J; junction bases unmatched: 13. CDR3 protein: CASSIHELAGPEFF. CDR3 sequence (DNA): TGCGCCAGCAGTATACATGAACTAGCGGGACCGGAGTTCTTC.

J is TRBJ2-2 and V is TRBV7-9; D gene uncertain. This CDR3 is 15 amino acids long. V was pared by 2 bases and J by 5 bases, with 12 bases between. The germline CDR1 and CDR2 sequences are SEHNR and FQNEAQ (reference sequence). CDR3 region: CASSLPASLTGELFF. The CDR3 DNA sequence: TGTGCCAGCAGCTTACCGGCTAGTCTGACCGGGGAGCTGTTTTTT.

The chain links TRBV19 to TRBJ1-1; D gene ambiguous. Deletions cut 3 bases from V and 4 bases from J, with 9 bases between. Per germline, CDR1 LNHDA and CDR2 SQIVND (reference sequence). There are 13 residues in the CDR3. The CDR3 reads CASSIFRGTEAFF. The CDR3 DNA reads TGTGCCAGTAGTATTTTTCGGGGCACTGAAGCTTTCTTT.

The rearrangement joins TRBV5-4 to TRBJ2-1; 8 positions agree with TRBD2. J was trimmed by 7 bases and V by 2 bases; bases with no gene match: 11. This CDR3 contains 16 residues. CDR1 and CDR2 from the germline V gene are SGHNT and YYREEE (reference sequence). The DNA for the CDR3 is TGTGCCAGCAGCTTAGGCAATAGCGGGGTGGGTAATGAGCAGTTCTTC. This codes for CASSLGNSGVGNEQFF.

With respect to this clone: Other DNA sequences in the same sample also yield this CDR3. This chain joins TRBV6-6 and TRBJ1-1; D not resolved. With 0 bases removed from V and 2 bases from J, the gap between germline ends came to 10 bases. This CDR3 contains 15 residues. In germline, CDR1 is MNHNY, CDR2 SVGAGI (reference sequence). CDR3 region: CASSYSTGVNTEAFF. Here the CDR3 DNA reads TGTGCCAGCAGTTACTCGACCGGCGTCAACACTGAAGCTTTCTTT.

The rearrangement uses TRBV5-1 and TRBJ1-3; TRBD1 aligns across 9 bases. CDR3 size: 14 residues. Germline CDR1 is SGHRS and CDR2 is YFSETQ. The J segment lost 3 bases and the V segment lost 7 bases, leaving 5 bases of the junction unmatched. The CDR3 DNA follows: TGCGCCAGCGCGGACAGGGGCCTTGGAAACACCATATATTTT. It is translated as CASADRGLGNTIYF.

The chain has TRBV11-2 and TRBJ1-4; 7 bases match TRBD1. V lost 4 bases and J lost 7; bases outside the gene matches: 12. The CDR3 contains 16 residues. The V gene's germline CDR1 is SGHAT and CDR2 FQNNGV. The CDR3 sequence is CASSSSLRGLAEKLFF. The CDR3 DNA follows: TGTGCCAGCAGCTCCTCGTTAAGGGGGCTGGCTGAAAAACTGTTTTTT.

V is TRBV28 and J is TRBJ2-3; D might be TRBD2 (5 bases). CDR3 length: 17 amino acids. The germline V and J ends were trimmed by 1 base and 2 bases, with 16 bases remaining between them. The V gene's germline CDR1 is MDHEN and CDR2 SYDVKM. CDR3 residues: CASSLSASSGDTDTQYF. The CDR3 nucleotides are TGTGCCAGCAGTTTATCGGCCTCGAGCGGCGACACAGATACGCAGTATTTT. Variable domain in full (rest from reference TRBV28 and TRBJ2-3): DVKVTQSSRYLVKRTGEKVFLECVQDMDHENMFWYRQDPGLGLRLIYFSYDVKMKEKGDIPEGYSVSREKKERFSLILESASTNQTSMYLCASSLSASSGDTDTQYFGPGTRLTVL.

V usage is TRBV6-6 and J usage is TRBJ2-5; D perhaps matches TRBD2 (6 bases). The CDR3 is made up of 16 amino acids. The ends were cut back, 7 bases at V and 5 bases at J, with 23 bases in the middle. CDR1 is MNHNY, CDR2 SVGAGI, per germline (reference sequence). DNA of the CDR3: TGTGCCAGCACCAAGTCGGGGGATGTCGGTCAGGAGACCCAGTACTTC. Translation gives CASTKSGDVGQETQYF.

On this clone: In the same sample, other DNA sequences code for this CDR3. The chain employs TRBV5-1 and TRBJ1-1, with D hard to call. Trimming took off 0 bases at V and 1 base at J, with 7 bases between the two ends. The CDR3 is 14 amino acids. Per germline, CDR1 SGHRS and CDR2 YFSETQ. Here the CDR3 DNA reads TGCGCCAGCAGCTTGGAAGTCCCGAACACTGAAGCTTTCTTT. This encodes CASSLEVPNTEAFF.

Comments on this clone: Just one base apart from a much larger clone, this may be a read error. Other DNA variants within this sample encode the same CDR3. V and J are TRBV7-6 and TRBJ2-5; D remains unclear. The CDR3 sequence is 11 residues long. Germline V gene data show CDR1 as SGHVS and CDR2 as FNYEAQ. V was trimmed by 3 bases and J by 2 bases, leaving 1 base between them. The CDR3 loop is CASSLQETQYF. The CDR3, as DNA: TGTGCCAGCAGCTTGCAAGAGACCCAGTACTTC.

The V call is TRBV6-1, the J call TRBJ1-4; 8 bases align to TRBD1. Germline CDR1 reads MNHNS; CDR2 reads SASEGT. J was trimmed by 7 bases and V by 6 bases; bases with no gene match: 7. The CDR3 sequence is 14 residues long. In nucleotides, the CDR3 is TGTGCCAGCAGGGGACAGGCTCTTTTTGAAAAACTGTTTTTT. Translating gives CASRGQALFEKLFF.

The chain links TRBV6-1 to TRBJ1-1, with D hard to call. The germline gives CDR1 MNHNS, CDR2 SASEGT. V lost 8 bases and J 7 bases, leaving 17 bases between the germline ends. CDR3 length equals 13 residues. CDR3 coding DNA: TGTGCCAGCGGAGACACGTCGGTCGGTGAAGCTTTCTTT. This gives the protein CASGDTSVGEAFF.

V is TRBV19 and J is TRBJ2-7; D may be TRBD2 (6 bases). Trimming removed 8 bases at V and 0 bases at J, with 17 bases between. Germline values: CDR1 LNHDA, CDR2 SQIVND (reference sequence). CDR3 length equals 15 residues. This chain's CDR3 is CASGVRRADSYEQYF. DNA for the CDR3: TGTGCCAGTGGGGTCCGGAGGGCTGACTCCTACGAGCAGTACTTC.

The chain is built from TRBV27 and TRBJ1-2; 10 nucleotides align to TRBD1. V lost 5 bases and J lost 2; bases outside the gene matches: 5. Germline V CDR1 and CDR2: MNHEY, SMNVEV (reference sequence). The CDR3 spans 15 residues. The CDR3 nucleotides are TGTGCCAGCAGTGAGGGGGACAGGGGAAACTATGGCTACACCTTC. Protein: CASSEGDRGNYGYTF.

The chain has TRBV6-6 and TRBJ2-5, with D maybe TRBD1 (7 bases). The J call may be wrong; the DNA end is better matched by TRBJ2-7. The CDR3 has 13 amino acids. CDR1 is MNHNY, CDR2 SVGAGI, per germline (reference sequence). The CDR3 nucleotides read TGTGCCAGCAGTGCGGGGACAGCCTACGAGCAGTACTTC. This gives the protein CASSAGTAYEQYF.

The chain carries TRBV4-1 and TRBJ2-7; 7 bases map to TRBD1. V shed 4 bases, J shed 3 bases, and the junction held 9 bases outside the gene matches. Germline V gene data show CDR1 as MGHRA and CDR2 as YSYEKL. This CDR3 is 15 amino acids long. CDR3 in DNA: TGCGCCAGCAGCCGCCAAAACAGGGGTCTCTACGAGCAGTACTTC. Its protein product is CASSRQNRGLYEQYF.

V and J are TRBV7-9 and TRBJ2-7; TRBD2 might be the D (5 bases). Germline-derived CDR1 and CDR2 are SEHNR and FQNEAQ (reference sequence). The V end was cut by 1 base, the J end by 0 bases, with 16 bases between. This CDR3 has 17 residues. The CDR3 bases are TGTGCCAGCAGCTTAGTTGGCCGGGGAACGGGCTCCTACGAGCAGTACTTC. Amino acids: CASSLVGRGTGSYEQYF.

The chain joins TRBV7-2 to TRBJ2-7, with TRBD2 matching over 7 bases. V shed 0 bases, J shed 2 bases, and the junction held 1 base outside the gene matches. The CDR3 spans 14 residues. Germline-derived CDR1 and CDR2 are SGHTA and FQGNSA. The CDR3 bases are TGTGCCAGCAGCTTAGCCCTAGCGGCCTACGAGCAGTACTTC. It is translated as CASSLALAAYEQYF. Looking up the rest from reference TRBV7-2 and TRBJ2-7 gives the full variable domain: GAGVSQSPSNKVTEKGKDVELRCDPISGHTALYWYRQSLGQGLEFLIYFQGNSAPDKSGLPSDRFSAERTGGSVSTLTIQRTQQEDSAVYLCASSLALAAYEQYFGPGTRLTVT.

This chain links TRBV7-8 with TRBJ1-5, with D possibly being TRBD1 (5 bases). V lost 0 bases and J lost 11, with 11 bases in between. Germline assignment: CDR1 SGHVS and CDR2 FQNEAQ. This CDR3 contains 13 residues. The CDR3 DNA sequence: TGTGCCAGCAGCTTAGCAGGGGCGAGGGCCCAGCATTTT. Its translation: CASSLAGARAQHF.

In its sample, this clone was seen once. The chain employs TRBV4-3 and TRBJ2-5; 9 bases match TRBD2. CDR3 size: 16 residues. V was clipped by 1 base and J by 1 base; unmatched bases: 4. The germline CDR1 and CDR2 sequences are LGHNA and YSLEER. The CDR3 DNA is TGCGCCAGCAGCCAAGGGCTGACTAGCGGCCAAGAGACCCAGTACTTC. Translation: CASSQGLTSGQETQYF.

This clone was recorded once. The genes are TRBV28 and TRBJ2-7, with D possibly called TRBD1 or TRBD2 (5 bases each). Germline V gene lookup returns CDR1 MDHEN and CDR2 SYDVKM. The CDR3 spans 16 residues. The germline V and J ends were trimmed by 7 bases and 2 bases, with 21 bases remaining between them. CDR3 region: CASNIWGRWTAYEQYF. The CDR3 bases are TGTGCCAGCAATATCTGGGGACGGTGGACCGCCTACGAGCAGTACTTC.

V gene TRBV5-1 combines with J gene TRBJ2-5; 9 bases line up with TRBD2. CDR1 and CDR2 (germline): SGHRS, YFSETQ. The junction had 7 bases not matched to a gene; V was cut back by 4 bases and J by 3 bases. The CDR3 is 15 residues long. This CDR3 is CASSPFGGREETQYF. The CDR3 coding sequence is TGCGCCAGCAGCCCCTTCGGCGGGAGGGAAGAGACCCAGTACTTC.

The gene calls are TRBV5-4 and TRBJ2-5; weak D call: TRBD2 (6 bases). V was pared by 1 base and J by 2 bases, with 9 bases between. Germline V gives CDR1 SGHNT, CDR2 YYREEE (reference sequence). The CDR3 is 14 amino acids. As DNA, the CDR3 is TGTGCCAGCAGCTTGACTAGCTCTCAAGAGACCCAGTACTTC. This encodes CASSLTSSQETQYF.